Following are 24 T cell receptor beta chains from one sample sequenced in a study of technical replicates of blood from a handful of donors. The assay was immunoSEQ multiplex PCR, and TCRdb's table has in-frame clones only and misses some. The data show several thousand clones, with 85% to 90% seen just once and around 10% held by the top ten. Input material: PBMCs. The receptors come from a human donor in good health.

CDR3: CASRLADTYEQYF. CDR3 sequence (DNA): TGTGCCAGCCGACTAGCGGATACATACGAGCAGTACTTC. This chain links TRBV27 with TRBJ2-7, with 9 bases lining up with TRBD2. The CDR3 is made up of 13 amino acids. The trim removed 8 bases at V and 4 bases at J, leaving 6 bases unmatched. Germline CDR1 and CDR2: MNHEY and SMNVEV (reference sequence).

In DNA, the CDR3 is TGTGCCAGCAGTTCGGTACTAGCCAAAAACATTCAGTACTTC. Protein: CASSSVLAKNIQYF. This sequence joins TRBV27 and TRBJ2-4, with D uncertain. The V end was cut by 4 bases, the J end by 0 bases, with 7 bases between. CDR1 and CDR2 (germline): MNHEY, SMNVEV (reference sequence). This CDR3 contains 14 residues.

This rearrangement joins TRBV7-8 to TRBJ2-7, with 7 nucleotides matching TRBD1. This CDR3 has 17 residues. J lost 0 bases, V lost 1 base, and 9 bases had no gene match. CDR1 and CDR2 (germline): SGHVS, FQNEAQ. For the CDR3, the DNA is TGTGCCAGCAGCTTAGTAGTCGTCGGGACAGCCTCCTACGAGCAGTACTTC. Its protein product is CASSLVVVGTASYEQYF.

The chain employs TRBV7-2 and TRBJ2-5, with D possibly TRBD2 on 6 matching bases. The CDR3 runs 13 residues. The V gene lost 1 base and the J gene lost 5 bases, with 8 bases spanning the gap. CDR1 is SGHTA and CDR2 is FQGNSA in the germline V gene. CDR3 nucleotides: TGTGCCAGCAGCTTAGGTGGAGGGGAGACCCAGTACTTC. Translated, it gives CASSLGGGETQYF.

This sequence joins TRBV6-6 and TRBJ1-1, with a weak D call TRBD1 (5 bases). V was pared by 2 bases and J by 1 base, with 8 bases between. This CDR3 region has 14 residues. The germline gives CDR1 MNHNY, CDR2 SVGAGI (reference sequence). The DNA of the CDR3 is TGTGCCAGCAGTTACCAGACAGAGAACACTGAAGCTTTCTTT. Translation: CASSYQTENTEAFF.

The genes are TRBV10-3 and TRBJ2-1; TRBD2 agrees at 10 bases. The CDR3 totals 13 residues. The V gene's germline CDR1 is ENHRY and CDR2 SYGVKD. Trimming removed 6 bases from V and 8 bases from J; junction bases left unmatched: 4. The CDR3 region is CAIRDGTSDEQFF. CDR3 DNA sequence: TGTGCCATCAGGGACGGGACTAGCGATGAGCAGTTCTTC.

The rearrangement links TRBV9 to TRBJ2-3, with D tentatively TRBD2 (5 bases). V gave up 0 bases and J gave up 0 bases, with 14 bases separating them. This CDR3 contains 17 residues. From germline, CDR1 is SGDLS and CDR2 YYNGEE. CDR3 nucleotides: TGTGCCAGCAGCGTAGGATGGGCGGGCACTAGCACAGATACGCAGTATTTT. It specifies CASSVGWAGTSTDTQYF.

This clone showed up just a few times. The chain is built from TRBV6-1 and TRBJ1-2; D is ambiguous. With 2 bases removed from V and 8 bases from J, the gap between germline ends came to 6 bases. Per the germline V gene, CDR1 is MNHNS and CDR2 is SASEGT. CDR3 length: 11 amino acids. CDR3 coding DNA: TGTGCCAGCAGTGAAACCGGGGGCTACACCTTC. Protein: CASSETGGYTF.

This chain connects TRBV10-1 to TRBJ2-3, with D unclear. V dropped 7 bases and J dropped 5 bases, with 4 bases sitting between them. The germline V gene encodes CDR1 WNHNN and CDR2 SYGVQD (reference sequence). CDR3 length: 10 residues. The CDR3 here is CASTRDTQYF. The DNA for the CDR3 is TGCGCCAGCACCAGAGATACGCAGTATTTT.

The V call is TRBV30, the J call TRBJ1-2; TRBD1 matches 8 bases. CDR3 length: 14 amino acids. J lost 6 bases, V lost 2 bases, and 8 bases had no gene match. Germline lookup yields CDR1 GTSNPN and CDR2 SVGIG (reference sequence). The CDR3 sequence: CAWSPGTGRNGYTF. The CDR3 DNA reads TGTGCCTGGAGTCCGGGGACAGGAAGAAATGGCTACACCTTC.

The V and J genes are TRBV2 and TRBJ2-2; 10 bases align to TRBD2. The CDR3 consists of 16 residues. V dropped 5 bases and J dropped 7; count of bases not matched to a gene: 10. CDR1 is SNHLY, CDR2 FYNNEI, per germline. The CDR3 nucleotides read TGTGCCAGCAGTACTAGAGCGGGAGGGCAGGGCGGGGAGCTGTTTTTT. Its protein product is CASSTRAGGQGGELFF.

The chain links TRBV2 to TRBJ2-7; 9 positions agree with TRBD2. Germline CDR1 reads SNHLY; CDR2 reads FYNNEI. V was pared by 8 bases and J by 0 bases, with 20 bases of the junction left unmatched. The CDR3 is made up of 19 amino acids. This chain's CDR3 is CASDPPLAGGPSSSYEQYF. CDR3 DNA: TGTGCCAGCGACCCCCCCCTGGCGGGAGGGCCGAGTAGCTCCTACGAGCAGTACTTC.

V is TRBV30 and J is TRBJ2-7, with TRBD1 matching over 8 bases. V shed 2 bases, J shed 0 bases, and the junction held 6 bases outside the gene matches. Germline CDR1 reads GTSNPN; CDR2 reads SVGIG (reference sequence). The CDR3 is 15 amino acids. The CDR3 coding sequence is TGTGCCTGGAGTCCAGGACAGGGTATCTCCTACGAGCAGTACTTC. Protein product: CAWSPGQGISYEQYF.

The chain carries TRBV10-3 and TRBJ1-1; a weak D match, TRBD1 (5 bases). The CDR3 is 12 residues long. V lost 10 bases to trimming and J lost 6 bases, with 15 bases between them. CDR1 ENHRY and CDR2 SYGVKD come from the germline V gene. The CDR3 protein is CATHLEGSEAFF. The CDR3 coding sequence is TGTGCCACTCACCTGGAGGGGTCTGAAGCTTTCTTT.

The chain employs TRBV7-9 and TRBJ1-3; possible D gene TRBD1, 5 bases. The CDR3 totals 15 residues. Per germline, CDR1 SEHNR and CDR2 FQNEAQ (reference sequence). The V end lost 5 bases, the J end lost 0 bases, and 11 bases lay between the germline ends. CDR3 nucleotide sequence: TGTGCCAGCAGCCCAATGGGACTCTCTGGAAACACCATATATTTT. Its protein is CASSPMGLSGNTIYF.

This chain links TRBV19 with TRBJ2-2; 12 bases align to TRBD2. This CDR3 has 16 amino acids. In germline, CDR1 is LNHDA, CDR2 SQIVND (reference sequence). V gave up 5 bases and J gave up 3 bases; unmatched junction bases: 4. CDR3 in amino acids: CASSATSGRHTGELFF. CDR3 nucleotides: TGTGCCAGTAGTGCGACTAGCGGGAGACACACCGGGGAGCTGTTTTTT.

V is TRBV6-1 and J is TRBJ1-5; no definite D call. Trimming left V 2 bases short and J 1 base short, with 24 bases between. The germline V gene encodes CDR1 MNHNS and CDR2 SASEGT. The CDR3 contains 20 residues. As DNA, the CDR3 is TGTGCCAGCAGTGAATATGACGCCACATTCGGGTTCCTAAGCAATCAGCCCCAGCATTTT. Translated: CASSEYDATFGFLSNQPQHF.

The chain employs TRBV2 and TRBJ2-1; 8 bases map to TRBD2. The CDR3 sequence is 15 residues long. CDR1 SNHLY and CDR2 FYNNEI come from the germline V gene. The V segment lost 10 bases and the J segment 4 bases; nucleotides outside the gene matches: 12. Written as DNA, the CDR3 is TGTGCCATCCCAGGTTTCACTAGCGGTTACAATGAGCAGTTCTTC. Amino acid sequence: CAIPGFTSGYNEQFF.

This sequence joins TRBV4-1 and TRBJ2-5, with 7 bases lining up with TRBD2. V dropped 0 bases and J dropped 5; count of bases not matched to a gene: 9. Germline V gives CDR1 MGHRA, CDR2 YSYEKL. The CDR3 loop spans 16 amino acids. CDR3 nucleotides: TGCGCCAGCAGCCAAGACGGCGCGGGAGCGGGGGAGACCCAGTACTTC. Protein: CASSQDGAGAGETQYF.

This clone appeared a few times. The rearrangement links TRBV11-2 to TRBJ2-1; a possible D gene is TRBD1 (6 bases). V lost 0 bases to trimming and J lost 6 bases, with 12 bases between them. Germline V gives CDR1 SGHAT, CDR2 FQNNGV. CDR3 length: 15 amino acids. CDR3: CASSLDLWTVNEQFF. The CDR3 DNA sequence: TGTGCCAGCAGCTTAGATCTTTGGACAGTCAATGAGCAGTTCTTC.

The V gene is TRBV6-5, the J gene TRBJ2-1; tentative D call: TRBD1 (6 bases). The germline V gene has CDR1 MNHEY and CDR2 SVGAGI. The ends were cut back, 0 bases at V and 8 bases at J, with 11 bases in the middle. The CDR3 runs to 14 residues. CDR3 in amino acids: CASSYSRGMDEQFF. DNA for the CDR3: TGTGCCAGCAGTTACTCAAGGGGGATGGATGAGCAGTTCTTC.

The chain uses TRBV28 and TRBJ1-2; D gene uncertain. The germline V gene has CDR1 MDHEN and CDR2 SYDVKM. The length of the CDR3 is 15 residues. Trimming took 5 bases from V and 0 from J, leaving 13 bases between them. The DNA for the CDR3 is TGTGCCAGCAGTCTCATTCAGGCAACTAACTATGGCTACACCTTC. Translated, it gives CASSLIQATNYGYTF.

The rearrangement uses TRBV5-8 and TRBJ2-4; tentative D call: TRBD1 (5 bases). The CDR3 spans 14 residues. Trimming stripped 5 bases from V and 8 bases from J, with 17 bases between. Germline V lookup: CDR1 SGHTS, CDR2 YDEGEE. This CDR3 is CASSFPQGFDIQYF. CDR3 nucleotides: TGTGCCAGCAGTTTCCCTCAGGGCTTCGACATTCAGTACTTC.

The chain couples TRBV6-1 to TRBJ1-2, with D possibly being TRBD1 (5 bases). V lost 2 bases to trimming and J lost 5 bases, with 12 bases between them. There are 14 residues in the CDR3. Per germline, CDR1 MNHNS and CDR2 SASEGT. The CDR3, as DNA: TGTGCCAGCAGTGAATTTGCAGGGAAATATGGCTACACCTTC. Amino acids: CASSEFAGKYGYTF.